The T cell receptor (beta chain) under discussion was sequenced for a study of Tregs in tolerant kidney transplant recipients. Notes on the study in general: Expanding Tregs on activated donor B cells appeared to best identify donor-specific TCRbeta clones. Findings come from small patient numbers and require larger validation. Biological reproducibility was not directly addressed, but technical replication error appeared minimal.

Measured with immunoSEQ multiplex PCR; TCRdb has only the in-frame clones, and not every one. In the table there are about 240,000 clones, around 81% of which are singletons. The CDR3 loop spans 21 amino acids. CDR1 is MGHRA, CDR2 YSYEKL, per germline. The V and J ends lost 1 base and 9 bases, in that order; junction bases with no gene match: 22. With respect to this clone: Antigen unknown.

Unstimulated Tregs (CD4+CD25+CD127-) and CD4+CD25- non-Tregs were sorted from PBMCs. This chain joins TRBV4-1 and TRBJ2-1, with 12 bases lining up with TRBD2. This sequence originates from a human donor in good health. The specimen sequenced was CD4+ T cells from blood. The CDR3 DNA sequence: TGCGCCAGCAGCCAAGGGTTGGGTCTAGCGGGGGGGCAACGGCCAAGCGGTGAGCAGTTCTTC. This translates into CASSQGLGLAGGQRPSGEQFF.